The rows below give T cell receptor beta chains drawn from one sample of a study of memory CD4+ T cells and cytomegalovirus serostatus. Repertoires were generated with immunoSEQ multiplex PCR, while TCRdb's copy carries only in-frame clones and drops some. The data show about 82,000 clones, with approximately 84% seen just once and around 0.78% held by the top ten. Sequencing input: memory CD4+ T cells from blood. Receptors were obtained from an adult in good health and CMV-seronegative. Both conserved end residues are part of each CDR3. The D gene is left open where the match is weak. Size is omitted from some rows. Given values are once, few, many or a class for expanded clones.

CDR3 length,clone size,D gene,J gene,V gene,CDR3 protein,CDR3 DNA
12,NA,NA,TRBJ2-7,TRBV30,CAWSEAGYEQYF,TGTGCCTGGAGTGAGGCCGGCTACGAGCAGTACTTC
13,NA,NA,TRBJ1-2,TRBV10-3,CAIRGEGNYGYTF,TGTGCCATCAGGGGAGAGGGTAACTATGGCTACACCTTC
16,NA,NA,TRBJ2-2,TRBV2,CASSEPLVGNTGELFF,TGTGCCAGCAGTGAACCCCTTGTCGGGAACACCGGGGAGCTGTTTTTT
16,NA,TRBD1,TRBJ2-7,TRBV2,CASSEGTGGLAYEQYF,TGTGCCAGCAGTGAAGGGACAGGGGGCCTGGCCTACGAGCAGTACTTC
14,NA,TRBD1,TRBJ1-6,TRBV6-1,CASRGDSYNSPLHF,TGTGCCAGCAGAGGGGACAGTTATAATTCACCCCTCCACTTT
14,once,NA,TRBJ1-2,TRBV4-1,CASSQPREVDGYTF,TGCGCCAGCAGCCAGCCGAGGGAGGTGGATGGCTACACCTTC
14,NA,NA,TRBJ2-3,TRBV6-5,CASRAGHWTDTQYF,TGTGCCAGCAGGGCAGGACATTGGACAGATACGCAGTATTTT
17,NA,NA,TRBJ1-3,TRBV30,CAWSRDPWGNSGNTIYF,TGTGCCTGGAGTCGCGACCCTTGGGGAAACTCTGGAAACACCATATATTTT
12,NA,NA,TRBJ1-4,TRBV18,CASSPGGEKLFF,TGTGCCAGCTCACCAGGGGGCGAAAAACTGTTTTTT
15,NA,TRBD1,TRBJ2-2,TRBV10-3,CATLPGQGDTGELFF,TGTGCCACCCTCCCGGGACAGGGTGACACCGGGGAGCTGTTTTTT
14,NA,NA,TRBJ2-2,TRBV19,CASSPQGRTGELFF,TGTGCCAGTAGTCCGCAGGGAAGGACCGGGGAGCTGTTTTTT
13,NA,NA,TRBJ1-1,TRBV11-1,CASSLSGMSEAFF,TGTGCCAGCAGCTTATCAGGGATGTCGGAGGCTTTCTTT
16,NA,NA,TRBJ2-7,TRBV9,CASSQDGTYGRGGQYF,TGTGCCAGCAGTCAAGACGGTACCTACGGGCGTGGCGGGCAGTACTTC
12,NA,NA,TRBJ1-4,TRBV19,CASSILWEKLFF,TGTGCCAGTAGTATCTTATGGGAAAAACTGTTTTTT
13,NA,TRBD1,TRBJ1-3,TRBV2,CASTTGQGRPIYF,TGTGCCAGCACTACGGGACAGGGTCGTCCCATATATTTT
15,NA,NA,TRBJ1-2,TRBV5-4,CASSENRLLNYGYTF,TGTGCCAGCAGCGAGAACAGGCTTCTTAACTATGGCTACACCTTC
16,NA,TRBD1,TRBJ1-2,TRBV6-6,CASSYERQGANYGYTF,TGTGCCAGCAGTTATGAGAGACAGGGAGCTAACTATGGCTACACCTTC
15,NA,NA,TRBJ1-2,TRBV7-3,CASSLNGGGGYGYTF,TGTGCCAGCAGCTTAAATGGGGGAGGGGGATATGGCTACACCTTC
14,NA,NA,TRBJ1-6,TRBV7-6,CASSEQGTNSPLHF,TGTGCCAGCAGCGAACAGGGAACTAATTCACCCCTCCACTTT
15,few,NA,TRBJ2-1,TRBV19,CASRANLDRYNEQFF,TGTGCCAGTAGGGCGAACCTGGACAGATACAATGAGCAGTTCTTC
14,few,TRBD1,TRBJ1-2,TRBV6-1,CASSLEQGNYGYTF,TGTGCCAGCAGCCTGGAACAGGGGAACTATGGCTACACCTTC
15,NA,TRBD1,TRBJ1-4,TRBV7-6,CASSLVGQGFEKLFF,TGTGCCAGCAGCTTAGTAGGACAGGGGTTTGAAAAACTGTTTTTT
14,NA,NA,TRBJ1-2,TRBV7-2,CASSPMGGDYGYTF,TGTGCCAGCAGCCCCATGGGGGGAGACTATGGCTACACCTTC
11,NA,NA,TRBJ2-3,TRBV30,CAWARTDTQYF,TGTGCCTGGGCCCGGACAGATACGCAGTATTTT
14,NA,NA,TRBJ2-5,TRBV7-8,CASSLSTGQETQYF,TGTGCCAGCAGCCTGTCGACAGGCCAAGAGACCCAGTACTTC
14,NA,TRBD2,TRBJ2-1,TRBV10-3,CAATRGGLYNEQFF,TGTGCCGCAACCCGGGGGGGCCTTTACAATGAGCAGTTCTTC
15,NA,TRBD1,TRBJ1-1,TRBV19,CASSIRTGRYTEAFF,TGTGCCAGTAGTATTCGGACAGGGAGATACACTGAAGCTTTCTTT
14,NA,NA,TRBJ1-5,TRBV18,CASSPPAANQPQHF,TGTGCCAGCTCACCACCGGCCGCCAATCAGCCCCAGCATTTT
15,NA,TRBD2,TRBJ2-1,TRBV5-4,CASSLGLVLNNEQFF,TGTGCCAGCAGCCTCGGACTAGTGCTTAACAATGAGCAGTTCTTC
13,NA,NA,TRBJ1-1,TRBV6-6,CASTLSGRLEAFF,TGTGCCAGCACCCTTTCGGGACGACTTGAAGCTTTCTTT
13,NA,TRBD1,TRBJ1-1,TRBV19,CASSNRQGAEAFF,TGTGCCAGTAGTAATCGACAGGGGGCTGAAGCTTTCTTT
15,NA,NA,TRBJ1-6,TRBV4-3,CASSQDMGRDSPLHF,TGCGCCAGCAGCCAAGATATGGGCAGGGATTCACCCCTCCACTTT
15,NA,TRBD1,TRBJ2-7,TRBV4-1,CASSQDGTGPYEQYF,TGCGCCAGCAGCCAAGATGGGACAGGCCCCTACGAGCAGTACTTC
13,NA,NA,TRBJ2-5,TRBV6-1,CASSGTDQETQYF,TGTGCCAGCAGTGGGACAGACCAAGAGACCCAGTACTTC
12,NA,TRBD1,TRBJ1-1,TRBV19,CATTGVATEAFF,TGTGCCACGACAGGGGTTGCCACTGAAGCTTTCTTT
15,NA,TRBD1,TRBJ2-1,TRBV19,CASFGTGDPYNEQFF,TGTGCCAGCTTCGGGACAGGGGATCCCTACAATGAGCAGTTCTTC
15,NA,NA,TRBJ1-1,TRBV7-6,CASSPNPKGNTEAFF,TGTGCCAGCAGCCCCAACCCTAAGGGGAACACTGAAGCTTTCTTT
13,NA,NA,TRBJ1-2,TRBV29-1,CSVEASHRNGYTF,TGCAGCGTTGAAGCCTCTCATCGGAATGGCTACACCTTC
16,NA,NA,TRBJ2-2,TRBV18,CATPISDSLNTGELFF,TGTGCCACCCCGATATCAGACAGCCTCAACACCGGGGAGCTGTTTTTT
15,NA,TRBD1,TRBJ1-1,TRBV19,CASSSGGSAGTEAFF,TGTGCCAGTAGTTCAGGGGGCTCGGCTGGCACTGAAGCTTTCTTT